This T cell receptor (beta chain) was sequenced for a study of MAIT cells during Salmonella Paratyphi A infection (dated by TCRdb to 2016 to 2017). Notes on the research overall: Adult volunteers aged 18 to 60 swallowed one dose of 1-5x10^3 CFU of S. Paratyphi A strain NVGH308. Starting at diagnosis, diagnosed volunteers were given ciprofloxacin 500 mg twice a day for 14 days. Overall study outcomes, separate from this receptor: MAIT TRBV usage was oligoclonal with a preference for TRBV20 and TRBV6, and infection appeared not to change this usage. Diagnosed volunteers showed more expansion or contraction among top five MAIT clonotypes than healthy controls (around 0.57 versus 0.12), suggesting infection-driven repertoire reshaping. The availability of volunteer samples limited the sample sizes, but these sizes were considered adequate to detect differences between groups. The space taken up by over-represented MAIT clonotypes dropped significantly from baseline to mid-infection (around 0.17 to 0.091), while post-infection showed no significant difference.

About this clonotype itself: Its antigen has not been determined. No per-base quality is available; no much larger clone lies one base away.

Library construction relied on 5' RACE. TCRbeta was amplified by two rounds of PCR with Phusion High-Fidelity polymerase, and sample-specific barcodes were added in the primers. TCRbeta libraries were generated by template-switch cDNA synthesis with SMARTScribe reverse transcriptase and a TRBC-specific primer. The barcoded samples were pooled and then prepared using the NEBNext Ultra DNA Library Prep Kit for Illumina. Sequencing of the libraries took place on an Illumina MiSeq using the MiSeq reagent kit v2, 300 cycles. As for how the authors treated the data: Jemultiplexer was used to demultiplex reads by barcode, and MiTCR with default parameters handled the alignment. Non-functional sequences were removed with VDJtools, and each clonotype was defined by its amino acid sequence, with frequencies calculated from the assigned sequence reads. Clonal space homeostasis binned clonotypes by frequency as over-represented (0.05-1), large, medium and small. TCRdb cleaned the public reads at Q25 with fastp, built clones with MiXCR and kept in-frame beta chains. Every entry covers one CDR3 protein and lists the most common genes and DNA from its rows. None of the V and J calls come from the authors' own analysis; TCRdb made them. This sample holds some 640 distinct CDR3 sequences; around 14% were observed only once. The top ten clones comprise roughly 29% of the sample.

The V end gives up 0 bases and the J end 3 bases, leaving 13 bases in the junction not matched to a gene. CDR1 and CDR2 are read off the germline V gene as SGHRS and YFSETQ. The CDR3 starts with the cysteine, ends with the phenylalanine, and has 19 residues. The DNA shown is the 57-base CDR3, in frame from base 1. The time point label on this specimen signifies: before S. Paratyphi A challenge (baseline). MAIT cells, defined as Valpha7.2+ CD161+ T cells, were identified and sorted by flow cytometry. Circulating MAIT cell TCRbeta repertoires were profiled longitudinally in six volunteers who developed enteric fever after controlled oral challenge with live Salmonella Paratyphi A. MAIT cell samples were contributed by each diagnosed volunteer at pre-infection, mid-infection and post-infection timepoints. Enteric fever was diagnosed on the basis of Paratyphi A bacteremia and/or persistent fever above 38 degrees C lasting more than 12 hours. Infection was diagnosed in challenged volunteers between day 4 and day 7 after challenge. For RNA extraction, roughly 5,000 to 11,000 MAIT cells from each sample were sorted straight into RNAqueous-Micro lysis buffer. Lymphoprep gradient centrifugation was used to isolate peripheral blood mononuclear cells from blood samples and leukocyte cones. A BD FACSAria Fusion or BD FACSAria III sorter was used for cell sorting.

Here the sequenced sample was MAIT cells from PBMCs, taken at the first sampling point of the challenge study. The receptor was derived from a person aged 18 to 75 who was deliberately infected with Salmonella Paratyphi A in a paratyphoid fever challenge study. The V and J segments used are TRBV5-1 and TRBJ2-7; TRBD2 aligns with 12 central bases. The CDR3 reads CASSLGYRLAGGPIYEQYF. The sequenced DNA is TGCGCCAGCAGCTTGGGCTATCGGCTAGCGGGGGGGCCTATCTACGAGCAGTACTTC.